These 27 T cell receptor beta chains were all obtained from the same sample, sequenced in a study of T-cell memory formation after mild COVID-19. TCRdb analysed the 5' RACE reads with MiXCR anew, one entry per CDR3 protein. Of under 550,000 distinct CDR3 sequences in the sample, 18% are singletons; the top ten hold around 12%. Sequencing used PBMCs or a T cell subset sorted from them (not recorded which). The receptor source for this set is an adult woman who had mild COVID-19 (a few samples of this study predate the infection). Cell type and time point are not known.

The sample holds a few counts of this clonotype. The rearrangement uses TRBV12-3 or TRBV12-4 and TRBJ1-5, with D possibly matching TRBD1 (5 bases). V was cut by 7 bases and J by 4 bases, with 14 bases left in between. The CDR3 extends over 14 amino acids. The CDR3 protein is CASTRGRGNQPQHF. The CDR3, as DNA: TGTGCCAGCACCCGGGGGAGGGGTAATCAGCCCCAGCATTTT.

The chain joins TRBV4-2 to TRBJ2-2; 7 bases map to TRBD1. Germline values: CDR1 LGHNA, CDR2 YNFKEQ. The trim removed 0 bases at V and 7 bases at J, leaving 2 bases unmatched. CDR3 length: 14 amino acids. The CDR3 region is CASSQDTGVGELFF. In DNA, the CDR3 is TGTGCCAGCAGCCAAGATACAGGGGTCGGGGAGCTGTTTTTT.

This clonotype showed up just a few times. V usage is TRBV6-5 and J usage is TRBJ2-5; a possible D gene is TRBD2 (6 bases). Germline CDR1 reads MNHEY; CDR2 reads SVGAGI. This CDR3 region has 16 residues. V lost 0 bases to trimming and J lost 1 base, with 12 bases between them. The CDR3 DNA follows: TGTGCCAGCAGTTACTCTCATTGGAGGGGCCAAGAGACCCAGTACTTC. This codes for CASSYSHWRGQETQYF.

There are a few counts of this clonotype. This chain joins TRBV12-5 and TRBJ2-7; D remains unclear. From germline, CDR1 is LGHNT and CDR2 FRNRAP. V was trimmed by 7 bases and J by 2 bases, leaving 6 bases between them. The CDR3 is made up of 11 amino acids. CDR3 bases: TGTGCTAGTGCGGACGCCTACGAGCAGTACTTC. This translates into CASADAYEQYF.

This clonotype occurred a few times. CDR3 in amino acids: CASSPRGPAGGDTGELFF. Here the CDR3 DNA reads TGTGCCAGCTCACCACGAGGTCCGGCGGGGGGCGACACCGGGGAGCTGTTTTTT. V and J are TRBV18 and TRBJ2-2; 8 nucleotides match TRBD2. Germline V lookup: CDR1 KGHSH, CDR2 LQKENI. The CDR3 length is 18 residues. The trim removed 1 base at V and 3 bases at J, leaving 10 bases unmatched. The whole variable domain, remainder taken from reference TRBV18 and TRBJ2-2, is NAGVMQNPRHLVRRRGQEARLRCSPMKGHSHVYWYRQLPEEGLKFMVYLQKENIIDESGMPKERFSAEFPKEGPSILRIQQVVRGDSAAYFCASSPRGPAGGDTGELFFGEGSRLTVL.

The table lists this clonotype with a few counts. The genes are TRBV3-1 and TRBJ2-3, with D possibly TRBD1 on 7 matching bases. There are 17 residues in the CDR3. Germline V lookup: CDR1 LGHDT, CDR2 YNNKEL (reference sequence). V lost 2 bases and J lost 4, with 19 bases in between. DNA for the CDR3: TGTGCCAGCAGCCAATACGCAGGGGGGTGGGGTGCAGATACGCAGTATTTT. It specifies CASSQYAGGWGADTQYF.

The V gene is TRBV9, the J gene TRBJ2-1, with 7 bases that match TRBD1. The CDR3 is made up of 15 amino acids. Losses at the gene ends were 2 bases for V and 2 bases for J; bases not matched to a gene: 4. CDR1 SGDLS and CDR2 YYNGEE come from the germline V gene. Here the CDR3 DNA reads TGTGCCAGCAGCGTGGGGGACAGAACCTACAATGAGCAGTTCTTC. Its protein product is CASSVGDRTYNEQFF.

The rearrangement uses TRBV20-1 and TRBJ1-5, with D possibly matching TRBD1 (5 bases). Germline CDR1 DFQATT, CDR2 SNEGSKA (reference sequence). V was clipped by 1 base and J by 7 bases, with 14 bases between them. This CDR3 region has 14 residues. CDR3 residues: CSARVPGGSQPQHF. The CDR3 DNA follows: TGCAGTGCTAGAGTCCCGGGGGGATCCCAGCCCCAGCATTTT.

V is TRBV11-2 and J is TRBJ1-1; 8 bases fit TRBD1. V was pared by 0 bases and J by 0 bases, with 9 bases of the junction left unmatched. The germline CDR1 and CDR2 sequences are SGHAT and FQNNGV. The CDR3 is 18 residues long. The CDR3 DNA is TGTGCCAGCAGCTTAGACGGGTGGACAGGGCCCATGAACACTGAAGCTTTCTTT. This codes for CASSLDGWTGPMNTEAFF.

This rearrangement joins TRBV24-1 to TRBJ1-2, with D uncertain. The CDR3 has 14 residues. V lost 4 bases and J 4 bases, leaving 12 bases between the germline ends. Germline lookup yields CDR1 KGHDR and CDR2 SFDVKD. The CDR3 nucleotides read TGTGCCACCAGTGAGACCACAGCTGCCTATGGCTACACCTTC. As protein: CATSETTAAYGYTF.

This sequence joins TRBV5-1 and TRBJ2-7; 9 nucleotides line up with TRBD1. With 2 bases clipped from V and 2 bases from J, the junction kept 8 bases outside the gene matches. The CDR3 has 16 residues. The germline CDR1 and CDR2 sequences are SGHRS and YFSETQ. The CDR3 DNA is TGCGCCAGCAGCTTATGGACAGGGGAAGAAACCTACGAGCAGTACTTC. It specifies CASSLWTGEETYEQYF. Supplemented by reference TRBV5-1 and TRBJ2-7, the full variable domain reads KAGVTQTPRYLIKTRGQQVTLSCSPISGHRSVSWYQQTPGQGLQFLFEYFSETQRNKGNFPGRFSGRQFSNSRSEMNVSTLELGDSALYLCASSLWTGEETYEQYFGPGTRLTVT.

The rearrangement joins TRBV12-3 or TRBV12-4 to TRBJ1-2; 8 bases map to TRBD1. The CDR3 is 15 amino acids. V shed 3 bases and J 6 bases; nucleotides not matched to a gene: 9. The DNA for the CDR3 is TGTGCCAGCAGTTTTCTAGCCAGGGGGCCCGATGGCTACACCTTC. Its protein product is CASSFLARGPDGYTF.

This clonotype was seen many times. The J gene is TRBJ2-3, the V gene TRBV9; unclear D gene. Between the trimmed V and J ends, which lost 1 base and 4 bases, there was a span of 16 bases. The CDR3 is 16 residues long. Germline V CDR1 and CDR2: SGDLS, YYNGEE. The CDR3 is CASSVFRSSGADTQYF. The CDR3 region has the DNA TGTGCCAGCAGCGTATTTCGGTCATCCGGCGCAGATACGCAGTATTTT.

The V and J genes are TRBV2 and TRBJ2-2; the D gene could be TRBD1 or TRBD2 (6 bases each). The CDR3 has 15 amino acids. The germline V gene encodes CDR1 SNHLY and CDR2 FYNNEI. V was trimmed by 6 bases and J by 4 bases, leaving 15 bases between them. The CDR3 DNA sequence: TGTGCCAGCAGGAAGGGGGGAAAGGGCACCGGGGAGCTGTTTTTT. Protein: CASRKGGKGTGELFF.

The chain employs TRBV14 and TRBJ1-3; D unclear. The CDR3 sequence is 14 residues long. Per germline, CDR1 SGHDN and CDR2 FVKESK. V lost 0 bases and J 3 bases, leaving 6 bases between the germline ends. This chain's CDR3 is CASSQDSRGNTIYF. The CDR3 DNA reads TGTGCCAGCAGCCAAGATTCTCGTGGAAACACCATATATTTT.

The rearrangement joins TRBV24-1 to TRBJ2-5, with unresolved D. The ends were cut back, 2 bases at V and 10 bases at J, with 10 bases in the middle. Germline values: CDR1 KGHDR, CDR2 SFDVKD. This CDR3 is built from 12 residues. CDR3 in amino acids: CATSDSVRRQYF. CDR3 bases: TGTGCCACCAGTGATTCGGTCCGGCGCCAGTACTTC.

This clonotype was found a few times. V is TRBV27 and J is TRBJ2-1; 7 nucleotides agree with TRBD2. CDR3 length equals 15 residues. With 5 bases clipped from V and 5 bases from J, the junction kept 9 bases outside the gene matches. The germline CDR1 and CDR2 sequences are MNHEY and SMNVEV (reference sequence). The CDR3 DNA reads as TGTGCCAGCAGTACCCGGTTGGGGACTAACAATGAGCAGTTCTTC. It is translated as CASSTRLGTNNEQFF.

This clonotype was observed a few times. This sequence joins TRBV20-1 and TRBJ2-7, with 9 bases matching TRBD2. CDR1 DFQATT and CDR2 SNEGSKA come from the germline V gene (reference sequence). The CDR3 contains 14 residues. V gave up 4 bases and J gave up 7 bases; unmatched junction bases: 11. The CDR3 region is CSANLAGAPTEQYF. For the CDR3, the DNA is TGCAGTGCTAACTTAGCGGGGGCCCCTACGGAGCAGTACTTC.

This clonotype has a handful of counts. The V and J genes are TRBV6-5 and TRBJ2-7; TRBD1 or TRBD2 may be the D gene (5 bases each). This CDR3 is built from 15 residues. The V and J ends lost 0 bases and 2 bases respectively, with 11 bases between them. Germline V gives CDR1 MNHEY, CDR2 SVGAGI. The CDR3 bases are TGTGCCAGCAGTTACTCGGCTTGGGGACCCTACGAGCAGTACTTC. The encoded protein is CASSYSAWGPYEQYF.

The rearrangement links TRBV7-9 to TRBJ2-1; 11 bases are shared with TRBD2. Germline V gene lookup returns CDR1 SEHNR and CDR2 FQNEAQ (reference sequence). V lost 4 bases, J lost 9 bases, and 23 bases stayed unmatched. The CDR3 has 20 amino acids. CDR3 sequence (DNA): TGTGCCAGCAGCTATTCGGCGAACAGGCGCAGGGGACTAGCGGTCGTTGAGCAGTTCTTC. This translates into CASSYSANRRRGLAVVEQFF.

This clonotype was observed a handful of times. The gene calls are TRBV7-2 and TRBJ2-2, with TRBD1 as a possible D gene (5 bases). The CDR3 sequence is 14 residues long. V was pared by 3 bases and J by 7 bases, with 12 bases between. CDR1 is SGHTA, CDR2 FQGNSA, per germline. The CDR3 bases are TGTGCCAGCAGCTTCGCGCAGGGTAGCGGGGAGCTGTTTTTT. This encodes CASSFAQGSGELFF.

This chain joins TRBV4-3 and TRBJ2-1; 7 bases agree with TRBD2. Germline CDR1 reads LGHNA; CDR2 reads YSLEER. The V segment lost 2 bases and the J segment 9 bases; nucleotides outside the gene matches: 7. This CDR3 contains 14 residues. The CDR3 nucleotides are TGCGCCAGCAGCCAATTGGCGGGAGCGGGTGAGCAGTTCTTC. The encoded protein is CASSQLAGAGEQFF.

The V and J genes are TRBV5-1 and TRBJ1-2; a possible D gene is TRBD1 (5 bases). CDR3 length: 14 residues. Per the germline V gene, CDR1 is SGHRS and CDR2 is YFSETQ. V lost 7 bases to trimming and J lost 6 bases, with 19 bases between them. This CDR3 is CASCSGVKGDGYTF. The DNA for the CDR3 is TGCGCCAGCTGCTCTGGTGTCAAAGGGGATGGCTACACCTTC. Based on the CDR3 plus reference TRBV5-1 and TRBJ1-2, the full variable domain is KAGVTQTPRYLIKTRGQQVTLSCSPISGHRSVSWYQQTPGQGLQFLFEYFSETQRNKGNFPGRFSGRQFSNSRSEMNVSTLELGDSALYLCASCSGVKGDGYTFGSGTRLTVV.

The V call is TRBV11-2, the J call TRBJ2-3; a weak D match, TRBD2 (6 bases). The ends were cut back, 5 bases at V and 4 bases at J, with 13 bases in the middle. Germline CDR1 and CDR2: SGHAT and FQNNGV. The CDR3 spans 14 residues. CDR3 in DNA: TGTGCCAGCAGCAGGGACTGGGAGGCAGATACGCAGTATTTT. Amino acid sequence: CASSRDWEADTQYF.

This chain joins TRBV15 and TRBJ1-2; no firm D call. Trimming left V 0 bases short and J 7 bases short, with 6 bases between. Germline V gives CDR1 LNHNV, CDR2 YYDKDF (reference sequence). CDR3 length equals 12 residues. The CDR3 loop reads CATSRDVVGYTF. Written as DNA, the CDR3 is TGTGCCACCAGCAGAGATGTTGTTGGCTACACCTTC.

This clonotype was counted only a few times. The chain couples TRBV3-1 to TRBJ2-5, with TRBD2 identical over 9 bases. V trimming: 0 bases; J trimming: 5 bases; junction bases outside the gene matches: 13. Germline lookup yields CDR1 LGHDT and CDR2 YNNKEL (reference sequence). The CDR3 loop spans 18 amino acids. CDR3 nucleotides: TGTGCCAGCAGCCAAGAGGCTGGGGCTAGCGGGGTCCGGGAGACCCAGTACTTC. It yields the protein CASSQEAGASGVRETQYF.

The rearrangement uses TRBV20-1 and TRBJ2-1, with D possibly being TRBD1 (5 bases). This CDR3 is built from 12 residues. The germline V and J ends were trimmed by 5 bases and 12 bases, with 17 bases remaining between them. Germline values: CDR1 DFQATT, CDR2 SNEGSKA (reference sequence). CDR3: CSARQRGARQFF. In nucleotides, the CDR3 is TGCAGTGCTCGACAGCGTGGCGCCCGGCAGTTCTTC.